The 32 T cell receptor beta chains listed next were all sequenced from one sample in a study of technical replicates of blood from a handful of donors. Here immunoSEQ multiplex PCR was the method, and the copy in TCRdb shows in-frame clones only, minus some. The data hold 13,000 or so clones, with around 85% observed a single time. The specimen was PBMCs. These receptors were collected from a human donor in good health.

The chain has TRBV9 and TRBJ2-5; 10 bases fit TRBD2. This CDR3 is built from 16 residues. V shed 0 bases, J shed 2 bases, and the junction held 4 bases outside the gene matches. CDR1 and CDR2 from the germline V gene are SGDLS and YYNGEE. In DNA form, the CDR3 reads TGTGCCAGCAGCGTAGTAGCGGGAGGTTCTCAAGAGACCCAGTACTTC. The encoded protein is CASSVVAGGSQETQYF.

The rearrangement links TRBV6-5 to TRBJ2-7; TRBD2 aligns across 14 bases. V shed 7 bases, J shed 6 bases, and the junction held 5 bases outside the gene matches. Germline V gene sequence: CDR1 MNHEY, CDR2 SVGAGI. The CDR3 sequence is 14 residues long. CDR3 in DNA: TGTGCCAGCACCCCGGGACTAGCGGGAGTCGAGCAGTACTTC. Encoded protein: CASTPGLAGVEQYF.

V and J are TRBV29-1 and TRBJ1-5, with TRBD1 matching 7 bases. The trim removed 4 bases at V and 2 bases at J, leaving 8 bases unmatched. This CDR3 is built from 15 residues. Germline V CDR1 and CDR2: SQVTM, ANQGSEA. The CDR3 loop reads CSVASTGDGNQPQHF. CDR3 DNA sequence: TGCAGCGTTGCGAGTACAGGGGATGGCAATCAGCCCCAGCATTTT. Using reference TRBV29-1 and TRBJ1-5 for the parts outside the CDR3, the full variable domain is SAVISQKPSRDICQRGTSLTIQCQVDSQVTMMFWYRQQPGQSLTLIATANQGSEATYESGFVIDKFPISRPNLTFSTLTVSNMSPEDSSIYLCSVASTGDGNQPQHFGDGTRLSIL.

The V gene is TRBV19, the J gene TRBJ2-2; weak D call: TRBD1 (6 bases). V was pared by 5 bases and J by 0 bases, with 10 bases between. Germline loops: CDR1 LNHDA, CDR2 SQIVND (reference sequence). The CDR3 consists of 15 residues. This chain's CDR3 is CASSPGTTNTGELFF. DNA of the CDR3: TGTGCCAGTAGTCCCGGGACAACGAACACCGGGGAGCTGTTTTTT. Using reference TRBV19 and TRBJ2-2 for the parts outside the CDR3, the full variable domain is DGGITQSPKYLFRKEGQNVTLSCEQNLNHDAMYWYRQDPGQGLRLIYYSQIVNDFQKGDIAEGYSVSREKKESFPLTVTSAQKNPTAFYLCASSPGTTNTGELFFGEGSRLTVL.

V usage is TRBV5-1 and J usage is TRBJ2-3; 10 positions match TRBD2. The CDR3 contains 16 residues. After removal of 4 bases from V and 0 bases from J, the junction contained 5 bases not matched to a gene. Germline loops: CDR1 SGHRS, CDR2 YFSETQ. The CDR3 DNA reads TGCGCCAGCAGCCCGGGGACTAGCGAAAGCACAGATACGCAGTATTTT. Its translation is CASSPGTSESTDTQYF.

This clone is a singleton in its sample. The chain combines TRBV27 with TRBJ2-5; TRBD2 aligns across 8 bases. The CDR3 contains 16 residues. The V gene end was trimmed by 6 bases and the J gene end by 4 bases; junction bases not matched to a gene: 13. Germline CDR1 reads MNHEY; CDR2 reads SMNVEV (reference sequence). In DNA form, the CDR3 reads TGTGCCAGCAGACCGGGGGGGGCCCCCCGGACAGAGACCCAGTACTTC. This gives the protein CASRPGGAPRTETQYF.

The chain is built from TRBV6-6 and TRBJ2-5, with D possibly matching TRBD1 (6 bases). Trimming pared 7 bases from V and 0 bases from J, leaving 15 bases between. CDR3 length equals 15 residues. Germline CDR1 is MNHNY and CDR2 is SVGAGI (reference sequence). As DNA, the CDR3 is TGTGCCAGCACCCTATCAGGGGTGAACCAAGAGACCCAGTACTTC. Translation gives CASTLSGVNQETQYF.

The chain carries TRBV11-2 and TRBJ2-3; 9 bases are shared with TRBD2. CDR1 is SGHAT, CDR2 FQNNGV, per germline. V was clipped by 3 bases and J by 2 bases; unmatched bases: 12. The CDR3 spans 18 residues. The CDR3 loop is CASSLIPLAGAFTDTQYF. The CDR3, as DNA: TGTGCCAGCAGCTTGATTCCCTTAGCGGGAGCGTTCACAGATACGCAGTATTTT.

The chain joins TRBV5-1 to TRBJ1-4, with a tentative D call TRBD1 (6 bases). The CDR3 consists of 14 residues. V dropped 3 bases and J dropped 4 bases, with 10 bases sitting between them. CDR1 is SGHRS, CDR2 YFSETQ, per germline. The CDR3 DNA reads as TGCGCCAGCAGCTCAGGGGCAATTAATGAAAAACTGTTTTTT. Its translation is CASSSGAINEKLFF.

This clone has just a few counts. The CDR3 DNA reads TGTGCCAGTAGTTCGACAGGGGGCAATCAGCCCCAGCATTTT. Translating gives CASSSTGGNQPQHF. The V and J genes are TRBV19 and TRBJ1-5; 8 bases map to TRBD1. The CDR3 totals 14 residues. V lost 5 bases and J lost 2; bases outside the gene matches: 2. The germline V gene encodes CDR1 LNHDA and CDR2 SQIVND (reference sequence).

This clone has only one observation. The CDR3 region is CASSYGGGNTEAFF. The CDR3 nucleotides read TGTGCCAGCAGCTATGGGGGCGGGAACACTGAAGCTTTCTTT. This chain links TRBV5-6 with TRBJ1-1; perhaps TRBD1 as D (6 bases). Between the trimmed V and J ends, which lost 3 bases and 1 base, there was a span of 10 bases. Per the germline V gene, CDR1 is SGHDT and CDR2 is YYEEEE. This CDR3 has 14 residues. The full variable domain, rest sourced from reference TRBV5-6 and TRBJ1-1, is DAGVTQSPTHLIKTRGQQVTLRCSPKSGHDTVSWYQQALGQGPQFIFQYYEEEERQRGNFPDRFSGHQFPNYSSELNVNALLLGDSALYLCASSYGGGNTEAFFGQGTRLTVV.

The V and J genes are TRBV19 and TRBJ2-5; D is perhaps TRBD1 (6 bases). CDR1 is LNHDA, CDR2 SQIVND, per germline (reference sequence). Trimming shortened V by 5 bases and J by 5 bases, and 12 bases separated the two germline ends. The CDR3 is 13 residues long. The CDR3 sequence: CASSVRGGETQYF. The CDR3 bases are TGTGCCAGTAGTGTCAGGGGCGGGGAGACCCAGTACTTC.

The rearrangement joins TRBV7-6 to TRBJ2-1, with 9 bases lining up with TRBD2. In germline, CDR1 is SGHVS, CDR2 FNYEAQ. This CDR3 contains 17 residues. J gave up 4 bases and V 1 base, and 8 bases lay outside the gene matches. CDR3 bases: TGTGCCAGCAGCTTAGTTCTCCTTAGCGGGGGTTACAATGAGCAGTTCTTC. Amino acids: CASSLVLLSGGYNEQFF.

This chain uses TRBV7-3 with TRBJ2-1; TRBD2 aligns across 7 bases. Germline loops: CDR1 SGHTA, CDR2 FQGTGA. V was pared by 0 bases and J by 6 bases, with 2 bases of the junction left unmatched. This CDR3 spans 14 amino acids. In nucleotides, the CDR3 is TGTGCCAGCAGCTTAACTCCTAGCGGCAATGAGCAGTTCTTC. Residues: CASSLTPSGNEQFF.

The genes are TRBV5-1 and TRBJ2-5; 8 bases match TRBD2. The V gene end was trimmed by 4 bases and the J gene end by 3 bases; junction bases not matched to a gene: 8. CDR3 length: 15 amino acids. Germline values: CDR1 SGHRS, CDR2 YFSETQ. CDR3 region: CASSPAGTREETQYF. Written as DNA, the CDR3 is TGCGCCAGCAGCCCGGCCGGGACTAGAGAAGAGACCCAGTACTTC.

CDR3 residues: CASSIRGGGGELFF. DNA of the CDR3: TGTGCCAGTAGTATACGCGGGGGCGGCGGGGAGCTGTTTTTT. The chain couples TRBV19 to TRBJ2-2; D is possibly TRBD2 (7 bases). V dropped 2 bases and J dropped 7 bases, with 11 bases sitting between them. Germline lookup yields CDR1 LNHDA and CDR2 SQIVND (reference sequence). This CDR3 comprises 14 residues.

The chain joins TRBV5-1 to TRBJ2-7; 9 nucleotides match TRBD1. Germline assignment: CDR1 SGHRS and CDR2 YFSETQ. The CDR3 contains 14 residues. The trim removed 4 bases at V and 1 base at J, leaving 3 bases unmatched. The CDR3 region is CASSPGQGSYEQYF. The CDR3 DNA is TGCGCCAGCAGCCCGGGACAGGGTTCCTACGAGCAGTACTTC.

The chain links TRBV9 to TRBJ2-1, with 10 nucleotides matching TRBD2. Germline V lookup: CDR1 SGDLS, CDR2 YYNGEE. J gave up 1 base and V 3 bases, and 1 base lay outside the gene matches. This CDR3 is built from 15 residues. The CDR3 is CASSAGLASYNEQFF. The CDR3 nucleotides are TGTGCCAGCAGCGCGGGACTAGCGTCCTACAATGAGCAGTTCTTC.

This clone was counted only a few times. V usage is TRBV19 and J usage is TRBJ1-2; 8 bases are shared with TRBD1. The V gene end was trimmed by 3 bases and the J gene end by 4 bases; junction bases not matched to a gene: 7. From germline, CDR1 is LNHDA and CDR2 SQIVND (reference sequence). The length of the CDR3 is 15 residues. Here the CDR3 DNA reads TGTGCCAGTAGTATGGGGACAGGAGGCGGCTATGGCTACACCTTC. Amino acid sequence: CASSMGTGGGYGYTF.

The gene calls are TRBV28 and TRBJ2-5; the D gene is possibly TRBD2 (6 bases). V lost 3 bases and J 3 bases, leaving 11 bases between the germline ends. CDR1 MDHEN and CDR2 SYDVKM come from the germline V gene. CDR3 length: 14 amino acids. The CDR3 region is CASSFPRGKETQYF. The CDR3 bases are TGTGCCAGCAGTTTTCCTCGCGGGAAAGAGACCCAGTACTTC.

The chain uses TRBV11-2 and TRBJ2-2; maybe TRBD1 (6 bases). Germline lookup yields CDR1 SGHAT and CDR2 FQNNGV. The CDR3 length is 16 residues. V was trimmed by 3 bases and J by 0 bases, leaving 11 bases between them. CDR3 sequence: CASSFSGTTNTGELFF. As DNA, the CDR3 is TGTGCCAGCAGCTTTTCCGGGACAACGAACACCGGGGAGCTGTTTTTT.

The chain joins TRBV19 to TRBJ2-1, with D possibly being TRBD2 (5 bases). The germline gives CDR1 LNHDA, CDR2 SQIVND (reference sequence). The CDR3 covers 14 residues. The ends were cut back, 6 bases at V and 3 bases at J, with 12 bases in the middle. The CDR3 DNA follows: TGTGCCAGTAGGAACGGAGCGGACTACAATGAGCAGTTCTTC. Amino acids: CASRNGADYNEQFF.

This clone was seen just once. V is TRBV11-2 and J is TRBJ2-5, with a weak D call TRBD2 (5 bases). The CDR3 is 13 residues long. CDR1 and CDR2 from the germline V gene are SGHAT and FQNNGV. V lost 5 bases to trimming and J lost 5 bases, with 12 bases between them. The CDR3 is CASSPLWRETQYF. The CDR3, as DNA: TGTGCCAGCAGCCCCCTGTGGAGGGAGACCCAGTACTTC.

This clone appeared a single time. The CDR3 DNA reads TGCGCCAGCAGCGTCGACAGGGGCCACACTGAAGCTTTCTTT. It is translated as CASSVDRGHTEAFF. The rearrangement uses TRBV4-1 and TRBJ1-1; 8 bases are a match to TRBD1. In germline, CDR1 is MGHRA, CDR2 YSYEKL. This CDR3 region has 14 residues. Trimming cost V 5 bases and J 3 bases; bases outside gene matches: 5.

The chain recombines TRBV11-2 with TRBJ2-1; a weak D match, TRBD2 (5 bases). Germline V lookup: CDR1 SGHAT, CDR2 FQNNGV. The V end lost 4 bases, the J end lost 4 bases, and 20 bases lay between the germline ends. CDR3 length: 17 amino acids. CDR3 nucleotides: TGTGCCAGCAGCTCCCTGGGATTTGTCGGGGTGTACAATGAGCAGTTCTTC. Translating gives CASSSLGFVGVYNEQFF.

The V and J genes are TRBV30 and TRBJ1-1, with D possibly matching TRBD1 (6 bases). Germline V CDR1 and CDR2: GTSNPN, SVGIG (reference sequence). Trimming took off 0 bases at V and 3 bases at J, with 8 bases between the two ends. CDR3 length: 13 residues. The CDR3 loop reads CAWSVNRDTEAFF. In DNA, the CDR3 is TGTGCCTGGAGTGTCAACAGGGACACTGAAGCTTTCTTT.

The chain uses TRBV6-1 and TRBJ2-7; D uncertain. The germline CDR1 and CDR2 sequences are MNHNS and SASEGT. V lost 2 bases to trimming and J lost 0 bases, with 11 bases between them. The CDR3 runs 15 residues. The chain's CDR3 is CASSELAASSYEQYF. CDR3 sequence (DNA): TGTGCCAGCAGTGAATTGGCAGCGAGCTCCTACGAGCAGTACTTC.

The chain has TRBV30 and TRBJ2-1; D not certain. Trimming cost V 5 bases and J 4 bases, with 12 bases left between them. CDR1 GTSNPN and CDR2 SVGIG come from the germline V gene (reference sequence). The CDR3 has 13 amino acids. The CDR3 sequence is CAWARSSYNEQFF. DNA of the CDR3: TGTGCCTGGGCCCGGAGCTCATACAATGAGCAGTTCTTC.

This chain joins TRBV7-8 and TRBJ2-1; 8 bases agree with TRBD2. The germline V gene encodes CDR1 SGHVS and CDR2 FQNEAQ. With V trimmed by 2 bases and J by 0 bases, 6 bases remained unmatched. The CDR3 extends over 17 amino acids. The CDR3 loop is CASSLFSSGYSYNEQFF. DNA for the CDR3: TGTGCCAGCAGCTTATTTTCTAGCGGGTACTCCTACAATGAGCAGTTCTTC.

The chain combines TRBV6-5 with TRBJ1-4; the D gene is possibly TRBD1 (5 bases). Trimming cost V 0 bases and J 6 bases, with 14 bases left between them. The CDR3 extends over 16 amino acids. CDR1 is MNHEY and CDR2 is SVGAGI in the germline V gene. CDR3 amino acids: CASSYSPPGGDEKLFF. DNA for the CDR3: TGTGCCAGCAGTTACTCGCCCCCGGGGGGAGATGAAAAACTGTTTTTT.

The chain uses TRBV14 and TRBJ2-2; possibly TRBD2 for D (5 bases). There are 14 residues in the CDR3. In germline, CDR1 is SGHDN, CDR2 FVKESK. Trimming stripped 4 bases from V and 2 bases from J, with 8 bases between. CDR3 nucleotide sequence: TGTGCCAGCAGCCCCGGGATTAACACCGGGGAGCTGTTTTTT. Encoded protein: CASSPGINTGELFF.

The chain couples TRBV4-2 to TRBJ2-7; 12 bases line up with TRBD2. After removal of 1 base from V and 4 bases from J, the junction contained 11 bases not matched to a gene. There are 18 residues in the CDR3. The V gene's germline CDR1 is LGHNA and CDR2 YNFKEQ. DNA of the CDR3: TGTGCCAGCAGCCAAGGATTGCTAGCGGGAGGGCTACTTTACGAGCAGTACTTC. Its translation is CASSQGLLAGGLLYEQYF.